This T cell receptor (beta chain) came from a study of blood T cell repertoires in COVID-19. Assignment of participants to cohorts was predicated upon participant-reported clinical history. Assay used: immunoSEQ multiplex PCR; TCRdb lists only in-frame clones, some missing. In the table there are approximately 300,000 clones, around 91% of which are singletons. V lost 7 bases and J 5 bases, leaving 12 bases between the germline ends. The CDR3 runs 13 residues. CDR1 and CDR2 from the germline V gene are SGHTS and YDEGEE. V usage is TRBV5-8 and J usage is TRBJ2-2; D is unclear. The sequence was collected from a young woman with acute COVID-19. The sample comprised PBMCs or T cells enriched from blood (not recorded which). CDR3 residues: CASGLVGTGELFF. In DNA form, the CDR3 reads TGTGCCAGCGGTCTAGTCGGAACCGGGGAGCTGTTTTTT.